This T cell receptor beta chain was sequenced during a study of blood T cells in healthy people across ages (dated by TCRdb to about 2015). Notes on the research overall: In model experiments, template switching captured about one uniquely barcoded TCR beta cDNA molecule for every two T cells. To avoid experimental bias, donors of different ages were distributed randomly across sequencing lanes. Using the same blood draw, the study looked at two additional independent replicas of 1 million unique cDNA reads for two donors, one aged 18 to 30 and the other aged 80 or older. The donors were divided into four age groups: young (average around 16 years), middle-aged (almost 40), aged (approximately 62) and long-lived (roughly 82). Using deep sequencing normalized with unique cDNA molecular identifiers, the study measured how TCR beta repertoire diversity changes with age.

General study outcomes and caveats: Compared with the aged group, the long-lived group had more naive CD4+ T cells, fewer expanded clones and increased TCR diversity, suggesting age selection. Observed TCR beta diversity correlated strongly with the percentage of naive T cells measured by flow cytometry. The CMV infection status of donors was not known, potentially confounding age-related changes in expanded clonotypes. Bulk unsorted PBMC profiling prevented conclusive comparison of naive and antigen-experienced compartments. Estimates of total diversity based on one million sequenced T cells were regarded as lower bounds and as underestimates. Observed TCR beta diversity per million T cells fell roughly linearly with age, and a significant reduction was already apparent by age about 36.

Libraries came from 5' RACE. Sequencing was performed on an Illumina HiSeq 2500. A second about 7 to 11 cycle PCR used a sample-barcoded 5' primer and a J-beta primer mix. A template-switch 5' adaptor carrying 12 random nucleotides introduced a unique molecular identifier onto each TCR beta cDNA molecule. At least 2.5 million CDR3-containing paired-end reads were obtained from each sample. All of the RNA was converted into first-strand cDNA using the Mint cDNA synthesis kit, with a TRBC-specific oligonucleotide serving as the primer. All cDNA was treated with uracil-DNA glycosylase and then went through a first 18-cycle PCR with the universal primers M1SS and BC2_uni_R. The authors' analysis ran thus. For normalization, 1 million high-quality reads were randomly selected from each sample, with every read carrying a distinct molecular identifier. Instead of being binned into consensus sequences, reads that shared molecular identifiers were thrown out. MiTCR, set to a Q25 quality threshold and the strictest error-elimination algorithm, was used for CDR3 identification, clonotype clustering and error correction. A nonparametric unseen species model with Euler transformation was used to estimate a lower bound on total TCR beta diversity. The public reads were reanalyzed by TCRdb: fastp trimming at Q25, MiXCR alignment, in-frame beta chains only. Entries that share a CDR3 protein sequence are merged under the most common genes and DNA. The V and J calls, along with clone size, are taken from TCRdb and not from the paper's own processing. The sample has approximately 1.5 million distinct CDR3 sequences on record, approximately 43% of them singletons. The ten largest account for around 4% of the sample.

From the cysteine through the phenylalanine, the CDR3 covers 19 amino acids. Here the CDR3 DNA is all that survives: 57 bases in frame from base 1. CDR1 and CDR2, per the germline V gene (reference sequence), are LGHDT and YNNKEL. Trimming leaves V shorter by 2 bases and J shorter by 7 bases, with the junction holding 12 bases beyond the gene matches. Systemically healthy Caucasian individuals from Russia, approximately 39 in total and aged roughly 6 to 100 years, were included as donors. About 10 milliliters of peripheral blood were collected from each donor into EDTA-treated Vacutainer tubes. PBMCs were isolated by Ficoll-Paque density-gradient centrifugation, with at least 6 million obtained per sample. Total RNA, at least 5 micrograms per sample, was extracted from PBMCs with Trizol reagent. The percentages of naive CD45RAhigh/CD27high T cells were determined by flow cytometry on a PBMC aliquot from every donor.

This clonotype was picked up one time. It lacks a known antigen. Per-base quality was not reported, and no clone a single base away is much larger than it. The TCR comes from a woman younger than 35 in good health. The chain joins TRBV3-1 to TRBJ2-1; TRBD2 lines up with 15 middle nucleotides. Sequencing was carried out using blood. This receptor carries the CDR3 CASSQSSWTSGGALNEQFF. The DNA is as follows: TGTGCCAGCAGCCAAAGCTCCTGGACTAGCGGGGGGGCCCTAAATGAGCAGTTCTTC.